Shown below are 18 T cell receptor beta chains from a single sample sequenced in a study of cytomegalovirus exposure and HLA in healthy donors. The PCR was carried out with 60 Vbeta primers and 13 Jbeta primers. TCRdb's copy holds only in-frame clones and misses some; the assay was immunoSEQ multiplex PCR. Altogether some 120,000 clones are present, 65% to 90% being singletons, with the ten largest covering about 2%. Sequenced material: PBMCs. Source of these receptors: a woman aged 40 to 49 in good health and CMV-seronegative.

The rearrangement links TRBV7-9 to TRBJ2-7; tentative D call: TRBD1 (6 bases). Trimming cost V 1 base and J 7 bases, with 17 bases left between them. The CDR3 runs 15 residues. Germline CDR1 SEHNR, CDR2 FQNEAQ (reference sequence). The CDR3 nucleotides read TGTGCCAGCAGCTTAGGAGACAGGCCCCTAGGAGAGCAGTACTTC. Translating gives CASSLGDRPLGEQYF.

This sequence joins TRBV7-8 and TRBJ1-4; 7 bases fit TRBD1. This CDR3 is 21 amino acids long. V gave up 5 bases and J gave up 0 bases; unmatched junction bases: 21. CDR1 SGHVS and CDR2 FQNEAQ come from the germline V gene. The CDR3 loop is CASSQGPLNYRGTTTNEKLFF. The CDR3 DNA follows: TGTGCCAGCAGCCAGGGTCCGCTTAACTACAGGGGAACTACAACTAATGAAAAACTGTTTTTT.

The chain links TRBV7-6 to TRBJ1-1; D call uncertain. The CDR3 loop spans 15 amino acids. Germline lookup yields CDR1 SGHVS and CDR2 FNYEAQ. V was trimmed by 1 base and J by 1 base, leaving 10 bases between them. DNA for the CDR3: TGTGCCAGCAGCTTAGAAACTGCTGGGAACACTGAAGCTTTCTTT. This codes for CASSLETAGNTEAFF.

The rearrangement links TRBV25-1 to TRBJ2-3; D gene unclear. Between the trimmed V and J ends, which lost 1 base and 2 bases, there was a span of 7 bases. CDR3 length: 14 amino acids. The germline CDR1 and CDR2 sequences are MGHDK and SYGVNS. The CDR3 sequence: CASSEWANTDTQYF. In DNA, the CDR3 is TGTGCCAGCAGTGAATGGGCTAACACAGATACGCAGTATTTT.

The J gene is TRBJ2-1, the V gene TRBV10-1; TRBD2 matches at 10 bases. The V gene end was trimmed by 2 bases and the J gene end by 5 bases; junction bases not matched to a gene: 6. The CDR3 runs 16 residues. The germline gives CDR1 WNHNN, CDR2 SYGVQD (reference sequence). CDR3 in DNA: TGCGCCAGCAGTGAGCTCGGTCTAGCGGGAGACAATGAGCAGTTCTTC. This codes for CASSELGLAGDNEQFF.

The chain links TRBV7-2 to TRBJ1-5; D is unresolved. Trimming pared 0 bases from V and 8 bases from J, leaving 14 bases between. The CDR3 totals 15 residues. The germline V gene encodes CDR1 SGHTA and CDR2 FQGNSA. Written as DNA, the CDR3 is TGTGCCAGCAGCTTAGCGGGTTCGGATCGGGAGCCCCAGCATTTT. This encodes CASSLAGSDREPQHF.

The rearrangement joins TRBV6-5 to TRBJ2-2, with D unclear. CDR1 and CDR2 from the germline V gene are MNHEY and SVGAGI. This CDR3 spans 13 amino acids. Trimming removed 5 bases at V and 7 bases at J, with 11 bases between. Written as DNA, the CDR3 is TGTGCCAGCAGTCCGCCCCACGGCGGGGAGCTGTTTTTT. This gives the protein CASSPPHGGELFF.

The chain employs TRBV9 and TRBJ1-2; a possible D gene is TRBD1 (5 bases). Trimming shortened V by 5 bases and J by 8 bases, and 28 bases separated the two germline ends. There are 17 residues in the CDR3. Germline CDR1 is SGDLS and CDR2 is YYNGEE. DNA of the CDR3: TGTGCCAGCAGTGCGGGGGTCAGGGCGGAAATCGAGTGGGGCTACACCTTC. This gives the protein CASSAGVRAEIEWGYTF.

The rearrangement links TRBV14 to TRBJ2-4; 8 bases are shared with TRBD2. The CDR3 extends over 18 amino acids. Germline V gene sequence: CDR1 SGHDN, CDR2 FVKESK. The trim removed 2 bases at V and 7 bases at J, leaving 16 bases unmatched. CDR3 sequence: CASSQTRGLAGDWNIQYF. CDR3 DNA: TGTGCCAGCAGCCAAACACGAGGACTAGCCGGGGATTGGAACATTCAGTACTTC. The whole variable domain, filled in from reference TRBV14 and TRBJ2-4, reads EAGVTQFPSHSVIEKGQTVTLRCDPISGHDNLYWYRRVMGKEIKFLLHFVKESKQDESGMPNNRFLAERTGGTYSTLKVQPAELEDSGVYFCASSQTRGLAGDWNIQYFGAGTRLSVL.

The genes are TRBV9 and TRBJ1-5; TRBD1 agrees at 7 bases. The CDR3 extends over 14 amino acids. CDR1 is SGDLS and CDR2 is YYNGEE in the germline V gene. The J segment lost 5 bases and the V segment lost 4 bases, leaving 6 bases of the junction unmatched. The CDR3 region has the DNA TGTGCCAGCAGCCGCGACAGGGTGGATCAGCCCCAGCATTTT. Its translation is CASSRDRVDQPQHF.

This clone was detected a few times. This rearrangement joins TRBV6-5 to TRBJ2-3, with a tentative D call TRBD2 (6 bases). CDR1 is MNHEY and CDR2 is SVGAGI in the germline V gene. This CDR3 comprises 15 residues. Trimming removed 3 bases from V and 2 bases from J, with 12 bases in between. Written as DNA, the CDR3 is TGTGCCAGCAGTTATTGGGGAGGCGACACAGATACGCAGTATTTT. This encodes CASSYWGGDTDTQYF.

The chain is built from TRBV28 and TRBJ1-1; 8 positions agree with TRBD1. In germline, CDR1 is MDHEN, CDR2 SYDVKM. V was pared by 3 bases and J by 1 base, with 4 bases of the junction left unmatched. The CDR3 covers 15 residues. The CDR3 DNA reads as TGTGCCAGCAGTTTGGCCGGGACAGGGAACACTGAAGCTTTCTTT. It yields the protein CASSLAGTGNTEAFF.

V gene TRBV4-2 combines with J gene TRBJ2-1, with TRBD2 identical over 10 bases. The CDR3 extends over 16 amino acids. The trim removed 4 bases at V and 6 bases at J, leaving 9 bases unmatched. CDR1 LGHNA and CDR2 YNFKEQ come from the germline V gene. The CDR3 bases are TGTGCCAGCAGCCCAAGCGCTAGCGGGAGTCTCAATGAGCAGTTCTTC. This codes for CASSPSASGSLNEQFF.

This clone showed up just a few times. V and J are TRBV6-5 and TRBJ1-1; 7 bases align to TRBD1. This CDR3 is built from 11 residues. The germline V gene has CDR1 MNHEY and CDR2 SVGAGI. V trimming: 5 bases; J trimming: 11 bases; junction bases outside the gene matches: 5. The CDR3 spells CASSKQGRAFF. The CDR3 coding sequence is TGTGCCAGCAGTAAACAGGGGAGGGCTTTCTTT.

CDR3 nucleotides: TGCGCCAGCAGCTTGGCGGGGGTCAATCAGCCCCAGCATTTT. Translating gives CASSLAGVNQPQHF. The chain carries TRBV5-1 and TRBJ1-5; TRBD1 might be the D (5 bases). The germline V and J ends were trimmed by 0 bases and 3 bases, with 7 bases remaining between them. The CDR3 has 14 amino acids. Per germline, CDR1 SGHRS and CDR2 YFSETQ.

The chain uses TRBV6-4 and TRBJ2-1; D may be TRBD2 (6 bases). From germline, CDR1 is MRHNA and CDR2 SNTAGT. The CDR3 loop spans 16 amino acids. The V gene lost 7 bases and the J gene lost 5 bases, with 21 bases spanning the gap. As DNA, the CDR3 is TGTGCCAGCAAGAAGGAAGCGGGCCTAACCGACAATGAGCAGTTCTTC. It yields the protein CASKKEAGLTDNEQFF.

This chain joins TRBV5-4 and TRBJ1-2, with TRBD1 identical over 7 bases. V was clipped by 0 bases and J by 7 bases; unmatched bases: 9. Germline values: CDR1 SGHNT, CDR2 YYREEE (reference sequence). The CDR3 extends over 15 amino acids. CDR3 residues: CASSLGGDRVGGYTF. In DNA, the CDR3 is TGTGCCAGCAGCTTGGGAGGAGACAGGGTTGGTGGCTACACCTTC. Filled out from reference TRBV5-4 and TRBJ1-2, the complete variable domain reads ETGVTQSPTHLIKTRGQQVTLRCSSQSGHNTVSWYQQALGQGPQFIFQYYREEENGRGNFPPRFSGLQFPNYSSELNVNALELDDSALYLCASSLGGDRVGGYTFGSGTRLTVV.

The rearrangement links TRBV4-2 to TRBJ2-7; 10 nucleotides line up with TRBD2. Germline assignment: CDR1 LGHNA and CDR2 YNFKEQ. The CDR3 is 19 amino acids. V gave up 0 bases and J gave up 6 bases; unmatched junction bases: 17. The CDR3 spells CASSQDRWSRSGRALEQYF. The CDR3 bases are TGTGCCAGCAGCCAAGATCGATGGTCCCGGAGCGGGAGGGCCCTCGAGCAGTACTTC.